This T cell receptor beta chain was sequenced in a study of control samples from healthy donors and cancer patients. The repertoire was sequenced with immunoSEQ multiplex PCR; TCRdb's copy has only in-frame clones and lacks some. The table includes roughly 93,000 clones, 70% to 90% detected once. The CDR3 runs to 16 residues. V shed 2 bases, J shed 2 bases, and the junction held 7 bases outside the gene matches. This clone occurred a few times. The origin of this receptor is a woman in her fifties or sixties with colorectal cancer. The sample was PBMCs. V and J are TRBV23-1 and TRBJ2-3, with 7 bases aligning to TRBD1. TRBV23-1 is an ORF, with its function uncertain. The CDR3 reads CASSQLGQGDTDTQYF. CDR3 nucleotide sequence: TGCGCCAGCAGTCAACTGGGGCAGGGGGACACAGATACGCAGTATTTT.